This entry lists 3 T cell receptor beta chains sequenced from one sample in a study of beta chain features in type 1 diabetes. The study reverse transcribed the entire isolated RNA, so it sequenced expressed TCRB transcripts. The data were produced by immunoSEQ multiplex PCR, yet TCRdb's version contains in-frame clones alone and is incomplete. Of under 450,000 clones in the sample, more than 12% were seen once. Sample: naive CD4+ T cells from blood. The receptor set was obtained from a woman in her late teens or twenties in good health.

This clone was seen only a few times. The CDR3 region is CASSPVMGVNQPQHF. CDR3 DNA sequence: TGTGCCAGCAGCCCGGTGATGGGAGTCAATCAGCCCCAGCATTTT. The chain is built from TRBV6-4 and TRBJ1-5, with D unclear. This CDR3 spans 15 amino acids. Germline V gene sequence: CDR1 MRHNA, CDR2 SNTAGT. V lost 6 bases and J 3 bases, leaving 15 bases between the germline ends.

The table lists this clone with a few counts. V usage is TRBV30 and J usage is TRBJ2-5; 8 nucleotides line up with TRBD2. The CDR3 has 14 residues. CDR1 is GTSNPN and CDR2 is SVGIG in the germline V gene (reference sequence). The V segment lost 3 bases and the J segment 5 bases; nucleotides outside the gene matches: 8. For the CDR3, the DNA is TGTGCCTGGAGAGCGAGCGGGAGAGTGGAGACCCAGTACTTC. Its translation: CAWRASGRVETQYF.

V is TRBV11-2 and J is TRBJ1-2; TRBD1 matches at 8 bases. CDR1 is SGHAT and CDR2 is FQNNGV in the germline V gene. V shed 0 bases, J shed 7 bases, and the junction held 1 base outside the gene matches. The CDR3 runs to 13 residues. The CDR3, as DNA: TGTGCCAGCAGCTTAGACAGGGGGCCTGGCTACACCTTC. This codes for CASSLDRGPGYTF.